The T cell receptor beta chain described here comes from a study of CD8 T cells in Susac syndrome. As to this clonotype: Its antigen is not known.

The patients serving as multiple sclerosis controls were treatment-naive. They had stable or active relapsing-remitting disease and fulfilled revised McDonald criteria. TEMRA cells were enriched by FACS, while CD8+ and CD4+ T cells were obtained through a negative isolation that was performed magnetically. General study findings and limits: The study's TCR sequencing and HLA analysis drew on a certain number of individuals. That number was acknowledged as relatively small.

The V and J ends lost 3 bases and 6 bases respectively, with 8 bases between them. From germline, CDR1 is KGHSH and CDR2 LQKENI. The CDR3 has 13 amino acids. Reverse transcription of roughly 0.45 to 1 ug RNA was carried out with random hexamers. With immunoSEQ multiplex PCR, TCR beta CDR3 was amplified across 54 Vbeta and 13 Jbeta. TCRdb itself ran the immunoSEQ multiplex PCR reads through MiXCR, one entry per CDR3 protein. The table lists around 150,000 distinct CDR3 sequences, around 94% of them singletons. Sequenced sample: CD4+ T cells from PBMCs. V and J are TRBV18 and TRBJ1-4, with a possible D match to TRBD1 (5 bases). The clonotype was recovered from a human donor with multiple sclerosis. CDR3 region: CASSPGTDEKLFF. The DNA for the CDR3 is TGTGCCAGCTCACCCGGGACGGATGAAAAACTGTTTTTT.